These 20 T cell receptor beta chains originate from one sample sequenced in a study of follicular helper T cells after annual influenza vaccination. Indicated time point: 2014-2015 season, 7 days after vaccination. Profiling relied on immunoSEQ multiplex PCR, and the TCRdb table lists in-frame clones only, not all of them. The data hold roughly 15,000 clones, with about 81% observed a single time. This sample comprised CXCR5+ CD38- circulating T follicular helper cells from blood, obtained 7 days after influenza vaccination. Subset meaning: circulating Tfh, non-naive CD4+CXCR5+PD-1+ (ICOS+CD38+ or ICOS-CD38-). These TCRs come from an adult who received the influenza vaccine.

The chain joins TRBV7-9 to TRBJ2-3, with 7 bases that match TRBD1. Germline V gene lookup returns CDR1 SEHNR and CDR2 FQNEAQ (reference sequence). The ends lost 2 bases at V and 4 bases at J; junction bases unmatched: 6. This CDR3 is 15 amino acids long. CDR3 amino acids: CASSLLRQGPDTQYF. The CDR3 DNA reads as TGTGCCAGCAGCTTACTGCGACAGGGCCCAGATACGCAGTATTTT.

The J gene is TRBJ2-3, the V gene TRBV7-2; TRBD2 agrees at 12 bases. This CDR3 comprises 19 residues. J gave up 1 base and V 2 bases, and 10 bases lay outside the gene matches. Germline-derived CDR1 and CDR2 are SGHTA and FQGNSA. CDR3 amino acids: CASSLRSTSGGRGTDTQYF. The CDR3 nucleotides are TGTGCCAGCAGCTTACGCTCGACTAGCGGGGGACGAGGCACAGATACGCAGTATTTT.

The chain has TRBV6-1 and TRBJ2-4, with 8 nucleotides matching TRBD1. Germline CDR1 and CDR2: MNHNS and SASEGT. The ends lost 10 bases at V and 4 bases at J; junction bases unmatched: 9. The CDR3 sequence is 14 residues long. CDR3 loop: CAIRQGQGKNIQYF. In DNA form, the CDR3 reads TGTGCCATCCGGCAAGGACAGGGTAAAAACATTCAGTACTTC.

The V gene is TRBV27, the J gene TRBJ2-1, with D perhaps matching TRBD2 (6 bases). With 5 bases removed from V and 1 base from J, the gap between germline ends came to 12 bases. CDR3 length: 15 amino acids. Germline values: CDR1 MNHEY, CDR2 SMNVEV (reference sequence). The DNA for the CDR3 is TGTGCCAGCAGTACCGGGACTTGGTCCTACAATGAGCAGTTCTTC. This encodes CASSTGTWSYNEQFF.

This clone was counted a single time. The chain uses TRBV6-5 and TRBJ2-7, with D perhaps matching TRBD1 (5 bases). The CDR3 is 15 residues long. Germline values: CDR1 MNHEY, CDR2 SVGAGI. V was clipped by 6 bases and J by 6 bases, with 21 bases between them. The CDR3, as DNA: TGTGCCAGCAGCCGAACAGGATTTAAGACAGTCGAGCAGTACTTC. Residues: CASSRTGFKTVEQYF.

As regards this clone: At one end the junction does not follow the germline gene, possibly because of a read error. This sequence joins TRBV18 and TRBJ2-7; the D gene is possibly TRBD1 (5 bases). The CDR3 covers 14 residues. CDR1 and CDR2 from the germline V gene are KGHSH and LQKENI. The CDR3 DNA sequence: TGTGCCAGCTCCCCACCGGCTGGGGCGGAAGAGCAGTACTTC. The encoded protein is CASSPPAGAEEQYF.

The chain combines TRBV6-5 with TRBJ2-5, with D hard to call. Between the trimmed V and J ends, which lost 2 bases and 3 bases, there was a span of 16 bases. The CDR3 extends over 16 amino acids. CDR1 MNHEY and CDR2 SVGAGI come from the germline V gene. The CDR3 loop is CASSYSRKTGKETQYF. The CDR3 region has the DNA TGTGCCAGCAGTTACAGTCGAAAGACTGGTAAAGAGACCCAGTACTTC.

This chain joins TRBV6-1 and TRBJ2-2; TRBD1 aligns across 8 bases. This CDR3 has 15 residues. Per germline, CDR1 MNHNS and CDR2 SASEGT. After removal of 6 bases from V and 0 bases from J, the junction contained 3 bases not matched to a gene. The CDR3 is CASSRQGTNTGELFF. The DNA of the CDR3 is TGTGCCAGCAGCAGACAGGGGACGAACACCGGGGAGCTGTTTTTT.

This clone came up once. The V gene is TRBV7-8, the J gene TRBJ2-1; TRBD1 matches at 7 bases. The CDR3 runs to 13 residues. V trimming: 5 bases; J trimming: 4 bases; junction bases outside the gene matches: 2. Germline-derived CDR1 and CDR2 are SGHVS and FQNEAQ. CDR3 amino acids: CASSLDRYNEQFF. The CDR3 DNA reads as TGTGCCAGCAGCCTGGACAGGTACAATGAGCAGTTCTTC.

V and J are TRBV15 and TRBJ2-7; a weak D match, TRBD1 (5 bases). V shed 0 bases and J shed 5 bases, with 14 bases lying between them. Germline CDR1 reads LNHNV; CDR2 reads YYDKDF (reference sequence). This CDR3 has 15 residues. Here the CDR3 reads CATSRDRAGHHEQYF. CDR3 coding DNA: TGTGCCACCAGCAGAGATAGGGCAGGGCATCACGAGCAGTACTTC.

The rearrangement uses TRBV7-2 and TRBJ2-7; 8 bases fit TRBD2. The germline CDR1 and CDR2 sequences are SGHTA and FQGNSA. V lost 3 bases, J lost 4 bases, and 8 bases stayed unmatched. This CDR3 contains 15 residues. CDR3 coding DNA: TGTGCCAGCAGCTTCAGCGGGAGCCCAGGATACGAGCAGTACTTC. This encodes CASSFSGSPGYEQYF.

The genes are TRBV15 and TRBJ2-5; a possible D gene is TRBD2 (5 bases). The end of the DNA is better explained by TRBJ2-7, so the J call may be wrong. Germline CDR1 LNHNV, CDR2 YYDKDF (reference sequence). There are 14 residues in the CDR3. The CDR3 reads CATSRGGLSYEQYF. The CDR3 DNA reads TGTGCCACCAGCAGAGGCGGGCTCTCCTACGAGCAGTACTTC.

Only a few counts were recorded for this clone. This rearrangement joins TRBV27 to TRBJ1-6; 12 bases agree with TRBD1. CDR3 length: 14 amino acids. Germline CDR1 MNHEY, CDR2 SMNVEV (reference sequence). Germline trimming cut 6 bases from V and 9 bases from J; bases unmatched to any gene: 3. The CDR3 protein is CASRGTGGTSPLHF. CDR3 in DNA: TGTGCCAGCAGGGGGACAGGGGGCACTTCACCCCTCCACTTT.

The gene calls are TRBV4-1 and TRBJ1-5; D remains unclear. CDR3 length: 15 residues. The germline V and J ends were trimmed by 0 bases and 4 bases, with 10 bases remaining between them. Germline CDR1 reads MGHRA; CDR2 reads YSYEKL. CDR3 amino acids: CASSQEQILNQPQHF. The CDR3 coding sequence is TGCGCCAGCAGCCAAGAACAGATCCTAAATCAGCCCCAGCATTTT.

V is TRBV7-2 and J is TRBJ1-3, with TRBD1 as a possible D gene (6 bases). This CDR3 region has 16 residues. Germline CDR1 is SGHTA and CDR2 is FQGNSA. V was cut by 5 bases and J by 0 bases, with 14 bases left in between. This chain's CDR3 is CASSIGQTSSGNTIYF. DNA for the CDR3: TGTGCCAGCAGCATCGGACAGACGAGCTCTGGAAACACCATATATTTT.

This clone was picked up a small number of times. The gene calls are TRBV19 and TRBJ2-1; possible D gene TRBD1, 6 bases. Germline V lookup: CDR1 LNHDA, CDR2 SQIVND (reference sequence). This CDR3 is built from 17 residues. Trimming took 3 bases from V and 7 from J, leaving 22 bases between them. CDR3 bases: TGTGCCAGTAGTATTATGGGGGCCCTACAATATGGAAATGAGCAGTTCTTC. Protein sequence: CASSIMGALQYGNEQFF.

A single count supports this clone. The chain employs TRBV11-3 and TRBJ2-3; the D is unclear. Germline V lookup: CDR1 SGHNT, CDR2 YENEEA. The CDR3 contains 13 residues. V lost 5 bases and J lost 4, with 10 bases in between. CDR3 amino acids: CASSEHSADTQYF. The CDR3 region has the DNA TGTGCCAGCAGCGAGCACTCCGCAGATACGCAGTATTTT.

This chain uses TRBV7-8 with TRBJ2-5, with 8 nucleotides matching TRBD2. After removal of 7 bases from V and 4 bases from J, the junction contained 11 bases not matched to a gene. This CDR3 region has 15 residues. Germline-derived CDR1 and CDR2 are SGHVS and FQNEAQ. The CDR3: CASIEEGRGAETQYF. The CDR3 DNA sequence: TGTGCCAGCATCGAGGAGGGGCGGGGGGCAGAGACCCAGTACTTC.

This clone was recorded once. The chain joins TRBV2 to TRBJ2-3; 8 bases map to TRBD2. CDR1 is SNHLY and CDR2 is FYNNEI in the germline V gene. V lost 3 bases, J lost 6 bases, and 2 bases stayed unmatched. This CDR3 comprises 13 residues. The CDR3 spells CASSDSGIDTQYF. DNA for the CDR3: TGTGCCAGCAGTGATAGCGGGATTGATACGCAGTATTTT.

The chain links TRBV5-4 to TRBJ1-1; TRBD1 aligns across 7 bases. This CDR3 region has 17 residues. The germline V gene has CDR1 SGHNT and CDR2 YYREEE (reference sequence). J was trimmed by 0 bases and V by 4 bases; bases with no gene match: 12. The DNA for the CDR3 is TGTGCCAGCAGCCTAAGACAGGGTACGCTTATGAACACTGAAGCTTTCTTT. It is translated as CASSLRQGTLMNTEAFF.